These 14 T cell receptor beta chains were all obtained from the same sample, sequenced in a study of cytomegalovirus exposure and HLA in healthy donors. PCR involved 60 Vbeta and 13 Jbeta primers. Produced via immunoSEQ multiplex PCR; TCRdb's table is partial and in-frame only. The sample has 26,000 or so clones, just under 80% seen once. The material sequenced was PBMCs. Receptors originate from a male donor in good health and CMV-seronegative.

The gene calls are TRBV5-5 and TRBJ2-7, with a weak D call TRBD2 (6 bases). The germline CDR1 and CDR2 sequences are SGHKS and YYEKEE (reference sequence). V was cut by 4 bases and J by 1 base, with 15 bases left in between. The CDR3 has 15 residues. The CDR3 loop is CASSRSAGPSYEQYF. In nucleotides, the CDR3 is TGTGCCAGCAGCCGATCAGCGGGTCCTTCCTACGAGCAGTACTTC.

V is TRBV2 and J is TRBJ2-5; D is perhaps TRBD2 (5 bases). The CDR3 runs to 14 residues. Trimming removed 3 bases from V and 0 bases from J, with 8 bases in between. Per the germline V gene, CDR1 is SNHLY and CDR2 is FYNNEI. This CDR3 is CASSEGEYQETQYF. CDR3 coding DNA: TGTGCCAGCAGTGAGGGAGAGTACCAAGAGACCCAGTACTTC. The complete variable domain, with remaining parts taken from reference TRBV2 and TRBJ2-5, reads EPEVTQTPSHQVTQMGQEVILRCVPISNHLYFYWYRQILGQKVEFLVSFYNNEISEKSEIFDDQFSVERPDGSNFTLKIRSTKLEDSAMYFCASSEGEYQETQYFGPGTRLLVL.

The chain has TRBV7-9 and TRBJ2-4; 8 bases are a match to TRBD1. The J segment lost 5 bases and the V segment lost 0 bases, leaving 6 bases of the junction unmatched. The CDR3 covers 16 residues. CDR1 is SEHNR, CDR2 FQNEAQ, per germline (reference sequence). CDR3 DNA: TGTGCCAGCAGCTTAGCCGCCGGGACAGGAGAAAACATTCAGTACTTC. Protein sequence: CASSLAAGTGENIQYF.

The rearrangement uses TRBV6-1 and TRBJ2-3, with 9 bases identical to TRBD2. The germline CDR1 and CDR2 sequences are MNHNS and SASEGT. V shed 1 base and J 6 bases; nucleotides not matched to a gene: 8. The CDR3 runs to 16 residues. DNA of the CDR3: TGTGCCAGCAGTGAAGTAGCGGGGGCCGTTATGGATACGCAGTATTTT. It yields the protein CASSEVAGAVMDTQYF.

J is TRBJ1-2 and V is TRBV14; 9 bases map to TRBD1. Germline CDR1 SGHDN, CDR2 FVKESK. CDR3 length: 15 residues. Germline trimming cut 4 bases from V and 4 bases from J; bases unmatched to any gene: 7. CDR3 DNA sequence: TGTGCCAGCAGCCCACCGGGACAGGGACTCTATGGCTACACCTTC. Translating gives CASSPPGQGLYGYTF.

In its sample, this clone was seen once. The rearrangement joins TRBV18 to TRBJ2-1; maybe TRBD1 (5 bases). Trimming removed 1 base at V and 6 bases at J, with 25 bases between. In germline, CDR1 is KGHSH, CDR2 LQKENI. The CDR3 is 19 amino acids. The chain's CDR3 is CASSPLIRGTEHKVNEQFF. DNA of the CDR3: TGTGCCAGCTCACCACTCATAAGGGGAACTGAGCATAAGGTCAATGAGCAGTTCTTC.

This clone has just a few counts. The chain is built from TRBV30 and TRBJ2-2; 8 nucleotides line up with TRBD2. The CDR3 consists of 15 residues. Germline CDR1 reads GTSNPN; CDR2 reads SVGIG (reference sequence). Trimming took 5 bases from V and 6 from J; bases not matched to a gene: 11. CDR3 in DNA: TGTGCCTGGGCCCTACGGGGGGGGCCTTCCGGGGAGCTGTTTTTT. Encoded protein: CAWALRGGPSGELFF.

The J gene is TRBJ2-2, the V gene TRBV2; weak D call: TRBD2 (5 bases). V lost 4 bases and J 2 bases, leaving 11 bases between the germline ends. The CDR3 runs to 15 residues. The germline V gene has CDR1 SNHLY and CDR2 FYNNEI. The CDR3 reads CASSGARANTGELFF. The DNA for the CDR3 is TGTGCCAGCAGTGGAGCGAGGGCAAACACCGGGGAGCTGTTTTTT. The full variable domain, completed using reference TRBV2 and TRBJ2-2, is EPEVTQTPSHQVTQMGQEVILRCVPISNHLYFYWYRQILGQKVEFLVSFYNNEISEKSEIFDDQFSVERPDGSNFTLKIRSTKLEDSAMYFCASSGARANTGELFFGEGSRLTVL.

A single count supports this clone. The sample carries other DNA sequences with the same CDR3. V usage is TRBV18 and J usage is TRBJ1-6; TRBD1 matches at 8 bases. Trimming removed 6 bases from V and 14 bases from J; junction bases left unmatched: 12. The CDR3 contains 14 residues. Germline-derived CDR1 and CDR2 are KGHSH and LQKENI. The CDR3 DNA follows: TGTGCCAGCTCCCCGAGGGACAGGCCCTCGGCCCTCCACTTT. Translated: CASSPRDRPSALHF.

This sequence joins TRBV7-9 and TRBJ1-2; no clear D gene. Germline CDR1 reads SEHNR; CDR2 reads FQNEAQ (reference sequence). This CDR3 contains 13 residues. V lost 4 bases to trimming and J lost 5 bases, with 11 bases between them. Written as DNA, the CDR3 is TGTGCCAGCAGCTCACAGACCCAATATGGCTACACCTTC. Translating gives CASSSQTQYGYTF.

This clone was seen a single time. The V call is TRBV4-3, the J call TRBJ2-5, with 8 bases aligning to TRBD1. The V gene's germline CDR1 is LGHNA and CDR2 YSLEER. Trimming at V came to 0 bases and at J to 5 bases, leaving 2 bases not matched to a gene. The CDR3 length is 14 residues. CDR3 sequence (DNA): TGCGCCAGCAGCCAAGACAGGGGGCTTGAGACCCAGTACTTC. Protein product: CASSQDRGLETQYF.

The V gene is TRBV30, the J gene TRBJ1-4, with D tentatively TRBD1 (6 bases). CDR1 and CDR2 from the germline V gene are GTSNPN and SVGIG (reference sequence). Trimming took off 4 bases at V and 3 bases at J, with 12 bases between the two ends. CDR3 length: 14 residues. The CDR3 sequence is CAWTNRVPNEKLFF. The CDR3 region has the DNA TGTGCCTGGACCAACAGGGTTCCTAATGAAAAACTGTTTTTT.

The rearrangement links TRBV4-2 to TRBJ2-1, with 10 bases identical to TRBD2. Germline V gene data show CDR1 as LGHNA and CDR2 as YNFKEQ. Unmatched junction bases numbered 8, after V lost 0 bases and J lost 6 bases. The CDR3 consists of 17 residues. CDR3 coding DNA: TGTGCCAGCAGCCAAGATAAGTCTAGCGGGGGCCGCAATGAGCAGTTCTTC. Amino acids: CASSQDKSSGGRNEQFF.

The chain uses TRBV19 and TRBJ2-2; 14 bases fit TRBD2. J lost 4 bases, V lost 4 bases, and 8 bases had no gene match. The germline V gene has CDR1 LNHDA and CDR2 SQIVND (reference sequence). The CDR3 sequence is 18 residues long. The DNA of the CDR3 is TGTGCCAGTAGTAAGACTAGCGGGAGGGCCAGAGGCACCGGGGAGCTGTTTTTT. It codes for CASSKTSGRARGTGELFF.